What follows are 18 T cell receptor beta chains derived from one specimen sequenced in a study of OX40 agonist ivuxolimab in advanced cancers. Receptor amplification or capture employed the immunoSEQ multiplex PCR assay. TCRdb took this table from immuneACCESS and kept in-frame rearrangements with V and J called. Such tables lack part of the clones; where checked against another copy, unresolved V genes explain under half of the gap, and the rest is unexplained. Within this sample are 55,000 to 75,000 clones, with about 88% of them counted one time only. The leading ten clones occupy 1.1% of the sample. The sequenced sample was CD4+ or CD8+ T cells sorted from blood, obtained in a trial of the OX40 agonist ivuxolimab. These receptors came from an adult with an advanced solid tumor such as melanoma, head and neck, liver or kidney cancer.

The rearrangement joins TRBV12-5 to TRBJ2-5; 8 positions match TRBD2. CDR1 and CDR2 (germline): LGHNT, FRNRAP. The ends lost 5 bases at V and 4 bases at J; junction bases unmatched: 3. This CDR3 spans 13 amino acids. The DNA of the CDR3 is TGTGCTAGTGGTGAAGCGGGAGTAGAGACCCAGTACTTC. This sequence encodes CASGEAGVETQYF. The full variable domain, completed using reference TRBV12-5 and TRBJ2-5, is DARVTQTPRHKVTEMGQEVTMRCQPILGHNTVFWYRQTMMQGLELLAYFRNRAPLDDSGMPKDRFSAEMPDATLATLKIQPSEPRDSAVYFCASGEAGVETQYFGPGTRLLVL.

The chain joins TRBV5-1 to TRBJ2-1, with D tentatively TRBD2 (7 bases). V shed 4 bases and J shed 5 bases, with 13 bases lying between them. The CDR3 length is 14 residues. CDR1 and CDR2 from the germline V gene are SGHRS and YFSETQ. The CDR3 protein is CASSPRGGDNEQFF. The DNA for the CDR3 is TGCGCCAGCAGCCCCCGAGGGGGGGACAATGAGCAGTTCTTC.

The V call is TRBV7-3, the J call TRBJ1-1, with TRBD1 matching 7 bases. J was trimmed by 4 bases and V by 2 bases; bases with no gene match: 4. Germline-derived CDR1 and CDR2 are SGHTA and FQGTGA. The CDR3 is 14 residues long. The CDR3 is CASSLGTVSTEAFF. The DNA for the CDR3 is TGTGCCAGCAGCTTAGGGACAGTGAGCACTGAAGCTTTCTTT. The full variable domain, completed using reference TRBV7-3 and TRBJ1-1, is GAGVSQTPSNKVTEKGKYVELRCDPISGHTALYWYRQSLGQGPEFLIYFQGTGAADDSGLPNDRFFAVRPEGSVSTLKIQRTERGDSAVYLCASSLGTVSTEAFFGQGTRLTVV.

The rearrangement uses TRBV28 and TRBJ2-7; TRBD2 agrees at 11 bases. In germline, CDR1 is MDHEN, CDR2 SYDVKM. CDR3 size: 17 residues. J was trimmed by 3 bases and V by 6 bases; bases with no gene match: 13. The CDR3 coding sequence is TGTGCCAGCAGGCGGAGTCGACTAGCGGGGACAGACTACGAGCAGTACTTC. Protein sequence: CASRRSRLAGTDYEQYF.

The V call is TRBV28, the J call TRBJ1-1; 8 nucleotides match TRBD1. After removal of 3 bases from V and 14 bases from J, the junction contained 8 bases not matched to a gene. CDR1 is MDHEN and CDR2 is SYDVKM in the germline V gene. The CDR3 runs to 12 residues. The CDR3 region is CASSFILQGVFF. The CDR3 nucleotides read TGTGCCAGCAGTTTTATACTACAGGGGGTCTTCTTT.

The chain carries TRBV10-3 and TRBJ2-7, with 12 bases that match TRBD2. CDR3 length: 15 amino acids. The V gene's germline CDR1 is ENHRY and CDR2 SYGVKD. J lost 1 base, V lost 7 bases, and 5 bases had no gene match. CDR3 nucleotide sequence: TGTGCCATCAAGCCGGGACTAGCGGGTTCCTACGAGCAGTACTTC. Translated, it gives CAIKPGLAGSYEQYF.

J is TRBJ2-7 and V is TRBV29-1; no definite D call. Germline assignment: CDR1 SQVTM and CDR2 ANQGSEA. V was clipped by 6 bases and J by 0 bases, with 9 bases between them. This CDR3 contains 12 residues. The chain's CDR3 is CSVDGPSYEQYF. The CDR3 DNA is TGCAGCGTGGACGGACCCTCCTACGAGCAGTACTTC.

The chain combines TRBV5-1 with TRBJ2-5; 16 bases are a match to TRBD2. With 0 bases clipped from V and 4 bases from J, the junction kept 3 bases outside the gene matches. CDR1 is SGHRS and CDR2 is YFSETQ in the germline V gene. The CDR3 totals 17 residues. CDR3: CASSLGGLAGGSETQYF. CDR3 sequence (DNA): TGCGCCAGCAGCTTGGGGGGACTAGCGGGAGGGTCAGAGACCCAGTACTTC.

The chain couples TRBV5-6 to TRBJ2-5, with D possibly being TRBD1 or TRBD2 (6 bases each). CDR3 length equals 14 residues. V was shortened by 4 bases and J by 5 bases, with 15 bases between the two germline ends. Germline CDR1 and CDR2: SGHDT and YYEEEE. The CDR3 DNA reads as TGTGCCAGCAGCGCCCGAAGGGGGGCCGAGACCCAGTACTTC. Its protein product is CASSARRGAETQYF. Full variable domain (missing parts from reference TRBV5-6 and TRBJ2-5): DAGVTQSPTHLIKTRGQQVTLRCSPKSGHDTVSWYQQALGQGPQFIFQYYEEEERQRGNFPDRFSGHQFPNYSSELNVNALLLGDSALYLCASSARRGAETQYFGPGTRLLVL.

The rearrangement links TRBV11-2 to TRBJ2-3; D is perhaps TRBD2 (6 bases). This CDR3 region has 12 residues. Germline V gene data show CDR1 as SGHAT and CDR2 as FQNNGV. V was shortened by 0 bases and J by 8 bases, with 6 bases between the two germline ends. CDR3 sequence: CASSLEGGTQYF. The DNA of the CDR3 is TGTGCCAGCAGCTTAGAGGGGGGTACGCAGTATTTT. Filled out from reference TRBV11-2 and TRBJ2-3, the complete variable domain reads EAGVAQSPRYKIIEKRQSVAFWCNPISGHATLYWYQQILGQGPKLLIQFQNNGVVDDSQLPKDRFSAERLKGVDSTLKIQPAKLEDSAVYLCASSLEGGTQYFGPGTRLTVL.

The chain carries TRBV28 and TRBJ1-4, with D possibly TRBD1 on 6 matching bases. V was cut by 5 bases and J by 5 bases, with 9 bases left in between. CDR1 MDHEN and CDR2 SYDVKM come from the germline V gene. The CDR3 is 13 amino acids. The DNA of the CDR3 is TGTGCCAGCAGTCTGACAGGCAATGAAAAACTGTTTTTT. Encoded protein: CASSLTGNEKLFF.

The gene calls are TRBV5-5 and TRBJ2-7; TRBD1 agrees at 12 bases. J was trimmed by 4 bases and V by 0 bases; bases with no gene match: 8. Germline V gives CDR1 SGHKS, CDR2 YYEKEE (reference sequence). The CDR3 consists of 17 residues. The CDR3 region is CASSLAPGTGGLYEQYF. CDR3 nucleotides: TGTGCCAGCAGCTTGGCCCCCGGGACAGGGGGCTTATACGAGCAGTACTTC. The full variable domain, in which reference TRBV5-5 and TRBJ2-7 provide the parts outside the CDR3, is DAGVTQSPTHLIKTRGQQVTLRCSPISGHKSVSWYQQVLGQGPQFIFQYYEKEERGRGNFPDRFSARQFPNYSSELNVNALLLGDSALYLCASSLAPGTGGLYEQYFGPGTRLTVT.

This chain uses TRBV19 with TRBJ2-2; no definite D call. The CDR3 spans 15 residues. Germline values: CDR1 LNHDA, CDR2 SQIVND (reference sequence). Between the trimmed V and J ends, which lost 3 bases and 1 base, there was a span of 9 bases. The chain's CDR3 is CASSISRKNTGELFF. The CDR3 DNA follows: TGTGCCAGTAGTATTAGCAGAAAGAACACCGGGGAGCTGTTTTTT.

The chain carries TRBV6-5 and TRBJ2-7; D gene unclear. V lost 4 bases, J lost 3 bases, and 7 bases lay in between. Germline lookup yields CDR1 MNHEY and CDR2 SVGAGI. The length of the CDR3 is 12 residues. The CDR3 DNA reads TGTGCCAGCAGTTCTACAATCTACGAGCAGTACTTC. Translation gives CASSSTIYEQYF.

This clone was observed a handful of times. V and J are TRBV19 and TRBJ1-5; no firm D call. The CDR3 loop spans 13 amino acids. Germline assignment: CDR1 LNHDA and CDR2 SQIVND (reference sequence). V gave up 5 bases and J gave up 4 bases, with 9 bases separating them. The CDR3 DNA is TGTGCCAGTAGTCCAGACGGTAATCAGCCCCAGCATTTT. Translated, it gives CASSPDGNQPQHF.

This chain links TRBV5-4 with TRBJ2-3; D not resolved. Trimming shortened V by 2 bases and J by 0 bases, and 13 bases separated the two germline ends. The germline V gene encodes CDR1 SGHNT and CDR2 YYREEE (reference sequence). The CDR3 is 16 amino acids. The CDR3, as DNA: TGTGCCAGCAGCTTTGACTGGTCCTCTAGCACAGATACGCAGTATTTT. Encoded protein: CASSFDWSSSTDTQYF.

The chain is built from TRBV11-2 and TRBJ2-3; either TRBD1 or TRBD2 may supply D (6 bases each). Deletions cut 5 bases from V and 3 bases from J, with 12 bases between. The CDR3 extends over 14 amino acids. Germline V gene data show CDR1 as SGHAT and CDR2 as FQNNGV. DNA for the CDR3: TGTGCCAGCAGCGGGGGGCAGGGGACAGATACGCAGTATTTT. As protein: CASSGGQGTDTQYF.

This chain uses TRBV5-4 with TRBJ1-2; a possible D gene is TRBD1 (5 bases). The ends were cut back, 4 bases at V and 6 bases at J, with 10 bases in the middle. The CDR3 is 12 amino acids. Germline CDR1 is SGHNT and CDR2 is YYREEE (reference sequence). The chain's CDR3 is CASSPGVDGYTF. The CDR3 DNA follows: TGTGCCAGCAGCCCGGGGGTAGATGGCTACACCTTC.